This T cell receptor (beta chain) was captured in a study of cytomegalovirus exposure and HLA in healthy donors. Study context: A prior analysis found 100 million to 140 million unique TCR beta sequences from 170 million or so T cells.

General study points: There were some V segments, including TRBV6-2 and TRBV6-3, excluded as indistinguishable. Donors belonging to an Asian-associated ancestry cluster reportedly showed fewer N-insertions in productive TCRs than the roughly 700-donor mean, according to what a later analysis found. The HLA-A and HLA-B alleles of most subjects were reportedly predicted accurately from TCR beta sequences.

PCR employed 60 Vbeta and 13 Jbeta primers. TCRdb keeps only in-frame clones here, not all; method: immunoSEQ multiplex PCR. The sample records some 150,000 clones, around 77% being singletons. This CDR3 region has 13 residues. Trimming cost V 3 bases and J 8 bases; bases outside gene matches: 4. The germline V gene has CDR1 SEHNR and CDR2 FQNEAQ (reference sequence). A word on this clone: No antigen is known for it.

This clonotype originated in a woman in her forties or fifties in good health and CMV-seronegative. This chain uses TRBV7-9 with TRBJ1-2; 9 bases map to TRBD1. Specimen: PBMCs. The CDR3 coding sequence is TGTGCCAGCAGCTTTACAGGGGGCCAAGGCTACACCTTC. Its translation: CASSFTGGQGYTF.